One and the same sample provided the 21 T cell receptor beta chains below, sequenced in a study of T-cell memory formation after mild COVID-19. TCRdb re-analysed the 5' RACE reads in MiXCR, keeping a single row per CDR3 protein. The sample shows around 13,000 distinct CDR3 sequences, around 16% of them seen only once. The sequencing sample was made of PBMCs or a T cell subset sorted from them (not recorded which). The receptors originated from a man aged 18 to 30 who had mild COVID-19 (a few samples of this study predate the infection). Cell type and time point are not known.

Only a few counts were recorded for this clonotype. This chain connects TRBV29-1 to TRBJ1-5; TRBD1 agrees at 8 bases. This CDR3 is 13 amino acids long. V lost 7 bases, J lost 4 bases, and 6 bases stayed unmatched. Germline CDR1 SQVTM, CDR2 ANQGSEA. DNA for the CDR3: TGCAGCGACCCAACAGGGGGGAATCAGCCCCAGCATTTT. This encodes CSDPTGGNQPQHF.

The chain carries TRBV7-2 and TRBJ2-1, with D unresolved. Per the germline V gene, CDR1 is SGHTA and CDR2 is FQGNSA. Trimming removed 3 bases from V and 6 bases from J, with 3 bases in between. The CDR3 contains 11 residues. CDR3 bases: TGTGCCAGCAGCTTCCTCAATGAGCAGTTCTTC. The encoded protein is CASSFLNEQFF.

This sequence joins TRBV18 and TRBJ1-5, with D unclear. V lost 2 bases and J lost 3, with 14 bases in between. The CDR3 length is 16 residues. The germline V gene has CDR1 KGHSH and CDR2 LQKENI. This CDR3 reads CASSPAERIDNQPQHF. The CDR3 DNA follows: TGTGCCAGCTCACCAGCGGAGAGGATCGACAATCAGCCCCAGCATTTT.

The genes are TRBV6-5 and TRBJ1-6; tentative D call: TRBD1 (6 bases). There are 13 residues in the CDR3. Trimming stripped 4 bases from V and 7 bases from J, with 8 bases between. CDR1 MNHEY and CDR2 SVGAGI come from the germline V gene. The CDR3: CASSLQGNSPLHF. The CDR3 DNA follows: TGTGCCAGCAGTTTACAGGGAAATTCACCCCTCCACTTT.

In its sample, this clonotype was seen many times. The chain combines TRBV3-1 with TRBJ2-5; D possibly corresponds to TRBD2 (6 bases). With 2 bases removed from V and 8 bases from J, the gap between germline ends came to 15 bases. The CDR3 spans 14 residues. CDR1 is LGHDT and CDR2 is YNNKEL in the germline V gene (reference sequence). The CDR3 DNA is TGTGCCAGCAGCCAATCGGGGGACGAAGGAACCCAGTACTTC. Its translation is CASSQSGDEGTQYF.

At least ten counts were recorded for this clonotype. The rearrangement uses TRBV6-4 and TRBJ2-1; 10 bases fit TRBD2. Trimming at V came to 0 bases and at J to 7 bases, leaving 3 bases not matched to a gene. Germline CDR1 is MRHNA and CDR2 is SNTAGT. This CDR3 has 15 amino acids. The CDR3 DNA reads TGTGCCAGCAGTGACTCGAGCGGGGGGGCAAATGAGCAGTTCTTC. Translation: CASSDSSGGANEQFF.

This clonotype was observed many times. The rearrangement joins TRBV7-8 to TRBJ1-1, with D maybe TRBD1 (6 bases). The CDR3 runs 17 residues. The V and J ends lost 2 bases and 5 bases respectively, with 21 bases between them. Germline V gene lookup returns CDR1 SGHVS and CDR2 FQNEAQ. CDR3 sequence reads: CASSLSPVGGRKTEAFF. CDR3 coding DNA: TGTGCCAGCAGCTTATCCCCCGTCGGGGGGCGAAAAACTGAAGCTTTCTTT.

This clonotype was observed at least ten times. The chain has TRBV5-1 and TRBJ1-5; TRBD1 aligns across 7 bases. Germline CDR1 SGHRS, CDR2 YFSETQ. V gave up 4 bases and J gave up 5 bases; unmatched junction bases: 6. The CDR3 has 14 residues. DNA for the CDR3: TGCGCCAGCAGCCAGTGGACAGGCGATCAGCCCCAGCATTTT. Protein sequence: CASSQWTGDQPQHF.

The rearrangement uses TRBV7-9 and TRBJ2-5; the D gene is possibly TRBD1 (6 bases). This CDR3 comprises 14 residues. Germline V CDR1 and CDR2: SEHNR, FQNEAQ (reference sequence). Trimming cost V 4 bases and J 1 base, with 10 bases left between them. In nucleotides, the CDR3 is TGTGCCAGCAGCTACGGACAGTCCCAAGAGACCCAGTACTTC. Translation gives CASSYGQSQETQYF.

The chain links TRBV12-3 or TRBV12-4 to TRBJ1-1; D is unresolved. CDR3 length equals 12 residues. The V end was cut by 3 bases, the J end by 0 bases, with 2 bases between. CDR3: CASSLMNTEAFF. CDR3 DNA: TGTGCCAGCAGTTTGATGAACACTGAAGCTTTCTTT.

This clonotype showed up many times. This chain connects TRBV30 to TRBJ1-3; D uncertain. This CDR3 spans 14 amino acids. V lost 2 bases and J lost 0, with 8 bases in between. Germline V gene data show CDR1 as GTSNPN and CDR2 as SVGIG (reference sequence). DNA of the CDR3: TGTGCCTGGAGTCCAGACAACTCTGGAAACACCATATATTTT. Residues: CAWSPDNSGNTIYF.

The table lists this clonotype with a few counts. This chain connects TRBV11-2 to TRBJ2-3; D uncertain. V was clipped by 6 bases and J by 0 bases, with 13 bases between them. This CDR3 is 15 amino acids long. The V gene's germline CDR1 is SGHAT and CDR2 FQNNGV. The CDR3 is CASRHRHSSTDTQYF. The CDR3 DNA sequence: TGTGCCAGCAGACACAGACATTCTAGCACAGATACGCAGTATTTT.

V usage is TRBV19 and J usage is TRBJ1-1, with D hard to call. The CDR3 extends over 15 amino acids. Trimming cost V 5 bases and J 1 base, with 14 bases left between them. The germline gives CDR1 LNHDA, CDR2 SQIVND (reference sequence). The CDR3 is CASSHRELRNTEAFF. CDR3 coding DNA: TGTGCCAGTAGTCATCGTGAGTTGAGGAACACTGAAGCTTTCTTT.

The chain employs TRBV27 and TRBJ2-3; tentatively, D is TRBD1 (6 bases). The germline V and J ends were trimmed by 1 base and 4 bases, with 18 bases remaining between them. Germline V gives CDR1 MNHEY, CDR2 SMNVEV (reference sequence). CDR3 length equals 17 residues. In nucleotides, the CDR3 is TGTGCCAGCAGTTTATTCCCACGGGTGGGACATGCAGATACGCAGTATTTT. Residues: CASSLFPRVGHADTQYF.

A few counts support this clonotype. V gene TRBV6-5 combines with J gene TRBJ1-5; TRBD1 might be the D (5 bases). In germline, CDR1 is MNHEY, CDR2 SVGAGI. CDR3 length equals 15 residues. Trimming took 5 bases from V and 0 from J, leaving 11 bases between them. The CDR3 nucleotides read TGTGCCAGCAGTAAGACAGAGTATAGCAATCAGCCCCAGCATTTT. As protein: CASSKTEYSNQPQHF.

This clonotype showed up just a few times. The CDR3 reads CASSLYGGGYTF. The CDR3 DNA reads TGTGCCAGCAGTTTATACGGGGGCGGCTACACCTTC. The V and J genes are TRBV27 and TRBJ1-2; TRBD1 might be the D (6 bases). CDR3 length equals 12 residues. The germline CDR1 and CDR2 sequences are MNHEY and SMNVEV (reference sequence). V was trimmed by 1 base and J by 8 bases, leaving 8 bases between them.

The chain is built from TRBV4-3 and TRBJ1-2, with 12 bases identical to TRBD1. Germline trimming cut 4 bases from V and 7 bases from J; bases unmatched to any gene: 10. The CDR3 runs to 16 residues. Looked up from germline, CDR1 is LGHNA and CDR2 is YSLEER. CDR3 region: CASSPGTGGSLFGYTF. The DNA for the CDR3 is TGCGCCAGCAGCCCAGGGACAGGGGGCTCCCTCTTTGGCTACACCTTC.

This clonotype turned up a few times. The chain couples TRBV6-5 to TRBJ2-3; 9 bases align to TRBD2. Looked up from germline, CDR1 is MNHEY and CDR2 is SVGAGI. This CDR3 contains 15 residues. Trimming removed 4 bases from V and 2 bases from J; junction bases left unmatched: 4. The DNA of the CDR3 is TGTGCCAGCAGTTCAGGCGGGGGGGCCACAGATACGCAGTATTTT. Amino acid sequence: CASSSGGGATDTQYF.

At least ten counts were recorded for this clonotype. The chain has TRBV7-2 and TRBJ2-1; D remains ambiguous. Germline V CDR1 and CDR2: SGHTA, FQGNSA. The CDR3 covers 12 residues. Trimming shortened V by 0 bases and J by 13 bases, and 10 bases separated the two germline ends. CDR3 protein: CASSLAEAAQFF. The CDR3, as DNA: TGTGCCAGCAGCTTAGCTGAGGCCGCCCAGTTCTTC.

The table lists this clonotype with many counts. This chain joins TRBV24-1 and TRBJ2-2, with 10 positions matching TRBD2. Germline-derived CDR1 and CDR2 are KGHDR and SFDVKD. This CDR3 comprises 18 residues. Germline trimming cut 4 bases from V and 1 base from J; bases unmatched to any gene: 8. CDR3 in DNA: TGTGCCACCAGTGACCCTCTAGCGGGGGACCTGAACACCGGGGAGCTGTTTTTT. It codes for CATSDPLAGDLNTGELFF.

The chain uses TRBV6-5 and TRBJ1-5; D not certain. The CDR3 loop spans 13 amino acids. The germline V and J ends were trimmed by 2 bases and 3 bases, with 5 bases remaining between them. Germline CDR1 is MNHEY and CDR2 is SVGAGI. CDR3 region: CASSYRYNQPQHF. The CDR3 bases are TGTGCCAGCAGTTACCGATACAATCAGCCCCAGCATTTT.